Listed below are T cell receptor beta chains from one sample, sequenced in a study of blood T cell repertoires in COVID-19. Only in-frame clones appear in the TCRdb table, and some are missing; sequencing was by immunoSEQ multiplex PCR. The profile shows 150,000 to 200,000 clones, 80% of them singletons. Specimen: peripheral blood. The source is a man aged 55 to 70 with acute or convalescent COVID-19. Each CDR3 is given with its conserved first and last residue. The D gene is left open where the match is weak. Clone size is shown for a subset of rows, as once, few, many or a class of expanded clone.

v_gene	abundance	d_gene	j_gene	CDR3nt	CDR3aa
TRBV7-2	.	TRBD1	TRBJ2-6	TGTGCCAGCAGCTTTACCGGGACAGACTACTCTGGGGCCAACGTCCTGACTTTC	CASSFTGTDYSGANVLTF
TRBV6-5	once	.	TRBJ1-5	TGTGCCAGCAGACCCCTCTATAGCAATCAGCCCCAGCATTTT	CASRPLYSNQPQHF
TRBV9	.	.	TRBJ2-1	TGTGCCAGCAGCGTAGATCTAGCCGGCAATGAGCAGTTCTTC	CASSVDLAGNEQFF
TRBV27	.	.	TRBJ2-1	TGTGCCAGCAGTTCCCCCCTTCGTGAGCAGTTCTTC	CASSSPLREQFF
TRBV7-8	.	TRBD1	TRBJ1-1	TGTGCCAGCAGCTTGTCGACAGGGGACACTGAAGCTTTCTTT	CASSLSTGDTEAFF
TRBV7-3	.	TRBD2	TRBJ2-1	TGTGCCAGCAGCTCGGGACTAGCGGGAGGCGATGAGCAGTTCTTC	CASSSGLAGGDEQFF
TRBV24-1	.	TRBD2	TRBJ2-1	TGTGCCACCAGTGATCGACTAGCGGCGGATCTCAATGAGCAGTTCTTC	CATSDRLAADLNEQFF
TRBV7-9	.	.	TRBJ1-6	TGTGCCAGCAGCTTAGTACAGGATAATTCACCCCTCCACTTT	CASSLVQDNSPLHF
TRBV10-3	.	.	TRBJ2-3	TGTGCCATCACAGGGGACGTTGGAGATACGCAGTATTTT	CAITGDVGDTQYF
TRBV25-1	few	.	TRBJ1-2	TGTGCCAGCATGAACAGGGAAGATGGCTACACCTTC	CASMNREDGYTF
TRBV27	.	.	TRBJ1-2	TGTGCCAGCGGACCAAACAGGGAAAACTATGGCTACACCTTC	CASGPNRENYGYTF
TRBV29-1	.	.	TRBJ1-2	TGCAGCGTTGTGCAGGGGAATTATGGCTACACCTTC	CSVVQGNYGYTF
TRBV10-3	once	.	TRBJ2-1	TGTGCCATCAGTGAGTCGGAGGCGCGGGAGCAGTTCTTC	CAISESEAREQFF
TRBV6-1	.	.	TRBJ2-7	TGTGCCAGCAGTGAAGGGGCTGTCGCCTGGGAGCAGTACTTC	CASSEGAVAWEQYF
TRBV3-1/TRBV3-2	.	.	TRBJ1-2	TGTGCCAGCAGGGAGTCTGCTCGTAACTATGGCTACACCTTC	CASRESARNYGYTF